Shown below are 8 T cell receptor beta chains from a single sample sequenced in a study of cytomegalovirus exposure and HLA in healthy donors. Sequencing was performed with immunoSEQ multiplex PCR; in TCRdb, only in-frame clones are kept and a portion is missing. The sample consists of about 150,000 clones, approximately 93% of them appearing once. Sequenced sample: PBMCs. The receptors here all came from a man aged 18 to 29 in good health and CMV-seronegative.

The rearrangement uses TRBV2 and TRBJ2-5; D perhaps matches TRBD1 (6 bases). V dropped 6 bases and J dropped 3 bases, with 11 bases sitting between them. The length of the CDR3 is 13 residues. Per the germline V gene, CDR1 is SNHLY and CDR2 is FYNNEI. The CDR3 here is CASRADRKETQYF. The CDR3 coding sequence is TGTGCCAGCAGGGCCGACAGGAAAGAGACCCAGTACTTC.

The J gene is TRBJ1-2, the V gene TRBV28; 9 bases agree with TRBD1. The CDR3 loop spans 15 amino acids. Germline lookup yields CDR1 MDHEN and CDR2 SYDVKM. V gave up 1 base and J gave up 7 bases; unmatched junction bases: 7. The CDR3 protein is CASSLLGQGVGGYTF. CDR3 DNA sequence: TGTGCCAGCAGTTTATTGGGACAGGGTGTTGGTGGCTACACCTTC.

V is TRBV10-1 and J is TRBJ2-7; 10 nucleotides match TRBD1. The CDR3 runs to 16 residues. Germline V gives CDR1 WNHNN, CDR2 SYGVQD (reference sequence). J lost 2 bases, V lost 0 bases, and 4 bases had no gene match. The CDR3 DNA is TGCGCCAGCAGTGAGTCGGGGACAGGGGACACCTACGAGCAGTACTTC. Protein: CASSESGTGDTYEQYF.

This sequence joins TRBV29-1 and TRBJ1-5; tentatively, D is TRBD1 (6 bases). Germline CDR1 SQVTM, CDR2 ANQGSEA. The CDR3 extends over 13 amino acids. Between the trimmed V and J ends, which lost 4 bases and 7 bases, there was a span of 14 bases. The CDR3 loop is CSVAAGAGQPQHF. CDR3 bases: TGCAGCGTTGCGGCAGGGGCTGGGCAGCCCCAGCATTTT.

This sequence joins TRBV7-9 and TRBJ1-1, with 8 bases identical to TRBD1. Germline CDR1 SEHNR, CDR2 FQNEAQ (reference sequence). The trim removed 3 bases at V and 4 bases at J, leaving 4 bases unmatched. The CDR3 is 14 amino acids. CDR3 residues: CASSLADRGTEAFF. In DNA, the CDR3 is TGTGCCAGCAGCTTGGCCGACAGGGGCACTGAAGCTTTCTTT.

This rearrangement joins TRBV29-1 to TRBJ1-1, with 8 bases identical to TRBD1. The germline CDR1 and CDR2 sequences are SQVTM and ANQGSEA. This CDR3 region has 14 residues. Trimming removed 7 bases from V and 0 bases from J; junction bases left unmatched: 7. The CDR3 here is CSAEDRVVNTEAFF. The DNA for the CDR3 is TGCAGCGCGGAGGACAGGGTAGTGAACACTGAAGCTTTCTTT.

V and J are TRBV4-3 and TRBJ1-5, with 7 bases that match TRBD1. There are 19 residues in the CDR3. V was clipped by 0 bases and J by 2 bases; unmatched bases: 13. Germline V gives CDR1 LGHNA, CDR2 YSLEER. The DNA of the CDR3 is TGCGCCAGCAGCCAAGATGGGATACAGGGGATTTCGGGCAATCAGCCCCAGCATTTT. Translation: CASSQDGIQGISGNQPQHF.

The chain employs TRBV19 and TRBJ1-5; D remains unclear. Looked up from germline, CDR1 is LNHDA and CDR2 is SQIVND (reference sequence). The CDR3 is made up of 15 amino acids. V lost 3 bases to trimming and J lost 1 base, with 10 bases between them. CDR3 amino acids: CASSIASSSNQPQHF. The CDR3 coding sequence is TGTGCCAGTAGTATCGCGTCATCCAGCAATCAGCCCCAGCATTTT.